These 32 T cell receptor beta chains were all obtained from the same sample, sequenced in a study of T cell responses to AZD1222 COVID-19 vaccine (dated by TCRdb to the early 2020s). Libraries came from the immunoSEQ multiplex PCR assay. Sourced from immuneACCESS, this table was stored by TCRdb with only in-frame sequences that have V and J called. A share of the clones is absent; for the studies checked, an unresolved V gene accounts for under half, and the remainder has no known explanation. This sample holds some 100,000 clones; about 89% were observed only once. Roughly 10% of the sample rests with the top ten. The time point label of this sample denotes: about 28 days (+/-7) after the second vaccine dose. The sample here was peripheral blood, taken 28 days after the second AZD1222 dose. These receptors were collected from an adult who received the AZD1222 COVID-19 vaccine.

The genes are TRBV4-3 and TRBJ2-1; D gene unclear. This CDR3 is 15 amino acids long. Between the trimmed V and J ends, which lost 1 base and 0 bases, there was a span of 7 bases. Germline V gene lookup returns CDR1 LGHNA and CDR2 YSLEER. CDR3 nucleotide sequence: TGCGCCAGCAGCCAAGCGCTAGGCTCCTACAATGAGCAGTTCTTC. Its translation: CASSQALGSYNEQFF.

The chain recombines TRBV12-3 or TRBV12-4 with TRBJ1-3; unclear D gene. CDR3 length: 13 amino acids. The V and J ends lost 3 bases and 3 bases respectively, with 6 bases between them. The CDR3 reads CASSLIFGNTIYF. The CDR3 DNA sequence: TGTGCCAGCAGTTTGATTTTTGGAAACACCATATATTTT.

This clone has only a few counts. The chain couples TRBV11-2 to TRBJ2-7; 10 nucleotides match TRBD2. Germline-derived CDR1 and CDR2 are SGHAT and FQNNGV. The CDR3 length is 15 residues. V dropped 1 base and J dropped 9; count of bases not matched to a gene: 9. CDR3 coding DNA: TGTGCCAGCAGCTTAGTGGTAGCGGGGGGCACTGGGCAGTACTTC. This gives the protein CASSLVVAGGTGQYF.

The chain employs TRBV18 and TRBJ2-7, with 15 nucleotides matching TRBD2. Germline-derived CDR1 and CDR2 are KGHSH and LQKENI. The CDR3 covers 18 residues. Germline trimming cut 5 bases from V and 1 base from J; bases unmatched to any gene: 9. The CDR3 nucleotides are TGTGCCAGCTCAGTAGCGGGACTAGCGGGGGGTTCATCCTACGAGCAGTACTTC. The encoded protein is CASSVAGLAGGSSYEQYF.

The chain couples TRBV5-4 to TRBJ1-4; D is uncertain. Germline CDR1 SGHNT, CDR2 YYREEE (reference sequence). This CDR3 is 15 amino acids long. The V end lost 0 bases, the J end lost 10 bases, and 16 bases lay between the germline ends. The CDR3 DNA is TGTGCCAGCAGCTTGGAGGGTCCTCAAGGCCGAAAACTGTTTTTT. It codes for CASSLEGPQGRKLFF.

The table lists this clone with a count of one. The chain couples TRBV7-9 to TRBJ2-2; 11 nucleotides match TRBD1. J was trimmed by 7 bases and V by 4 bases; bases with no gene match: 8. This CDR3 region has 16 residues. Germline V gene data show CDR1 as SEHNR and CDR2 as FQNEAQ (reference sequence). DNA for the CDR3: TGTGCCAGCAGCTCTAGGACAGGGGGCGCGAACGGGGAGCTGTTTTTT. Protein: CASSSRTGGANGELFF.

On this clone: The same CDR3 is also encoded by other DNA sequences in this sample. J is TRBJ2-7 and V is TRBV7-9, with TRBD1 matching 7 bases. V gave up 1 base and J gave up 3 bases; unmatched junction bases: 0. The CDR3 loop spans 13 amino acids. Germline V gene lookup returns CDR1 SEHNR and CDR2 FQNEAQ (reference sequence). In nucleotides, the CDR3 is TGTGCCAGCAGCTTAGGGACAGGCTACGAGCAGTACTTC. Encoded protein: CASSLGTGYEQYF.

This chain uses TRBV10-3 with TRBJ2-7; 9 bases map to TRBD1. V gave up 3 bases and J gave up 3 bases; unmatched junction bases: 9. In germline, CDR1 is ENHRY, CDR2 SYGVKD. The CDR3 is 16 amino acids. CDR3 nucleotide sequence: TGTGCCATCAGTGACTTAATGGGGACAGGGCTCTACGAGCAGTACTTC. This sequence encodes CAISDLMGTGLYEQYF.

The chain employs TRBV27 and TRBJ2-3; 10 bases line up with TRBD2. From germline, CDR1 is MNHEY and CDR2 SMNVEV (reference sequence). CDR3 length: 13 residues. The V segment lost 9 bases and the J segment 4 bases; nucleotides outside the gene matches: 4. CDR3 DNA: TGTGCCAGTCAGCGGGGGGGCTCAGATACGCAGTATTTT. Its translation is CASQRGGSDTQYF.

This chain links TRBV28 with TRBJ2-7; 10 positions match TRBD2. J was trimmed by 0 bases and V by 8 bases; bases with no gene match: 1. This CDR3 is 13 amino acids long. Germline V gives CDR1 MDHEN, CDR2 SYDVKM. The CDR3 protein is CASGTSASYEQYF. CDR3 bases: TGTGCCAGCGGGACTAGCGCCTCCTACGAGCAGTACTTC.

This sequence joins TRBV6-5 and TRBJ2-2; TRBD2 matches 9 bases. The CDR3 is 15 amino acids. Germline V gene data show CDR1 as MNHEY and CDR2 as SVGAGI. The J segment lost 5 bases and the V segment lost 6 bases, leaving 7 bases of the junction unmatched. The CDR3 reads CASSSSGRVTGELFF. CDR3 DNA sequence: TGTGCCAGCAGCAGTAGCGGGAGAGTTACCGGGGAGCTGTTTTTT.

CDR3 in amino acids: CASSPRTGQMNTEAFF. Here the CDR3 DNA reads TGTGCCAGCAGCCCCCGGACGGGACAAATGAACACTGAAGCTTTCTTT. V usage is TRBV9 and J usage is TRBJ1-1, with D possibly matching TRBD1 (6 bases). The CDR3 has 16 residues. Germline assignment: CDR1 SGDLS and CDR2 YYNGEE. V gave up 4 bases and J gave up 0 bases, with 16 bases separating them.

This clone occurred a few times. The rearrangement uses TRBV27 and TRBJ2-7, with D tentatively TRBD2 (7 bases). CDR1 and CDR2 from the germline V gene are MNHEY and SMNVEV (reference sequence). The CDR3 is 16 residues long. Deletions cut 8 bases from V and 6 bases from J, with 26 bases between. The chain's CDR3 is CASRRRGARGSREQYF. CDR3 in DNA: TGTGCCAGCCGCCGCCGGGGGGCCAGGGGTTCGCGCGAGCAGTACTTC.

The chain is built from TRBV7-9 and TRBJ2-7; 12 nucleotides match TRBD2. V lost 5 bases to trimming and J lost 6 bases; unmatched junction nucleotides: 5. In germline, CDR1 is SEHNR, CDR2 FQNEAQ (reference sequence). This CDR3 region has 14 residues. The CDR3 sequence: CASSTRGLAGEQYF. CDR3 nucleotides: TGTGCCAGCAGCACGAGGGGACTAGCGGGCGAGCAGTACTTC.

The chain recombines TRBV10-3 with TRBJ2-3, with D possibly being TRBD2 (6 bases). Trimming stripped 8 bases from V and 0 bases from J, with 12 bases between. The CDR3 extends over 14 amino acids. Germline CDR1 ENHRY, CDR2 SYGVKD. The DNA for the CDR3 is TGTGCCATCGGGGCGGGGCCTAGCACAGATACGCAGTATTTT. It specifies CAIGAGPSTDTQYF.

J is TRBJ1-1 and V is TRBV19; unclear D gene. This CDR3 contains 16 residues. CDR1 is LNHDA, CDR2 SQIVND, per germline (reference sequence). Trimming stripped 4 bases from V and 1 base from J, with 16 bases between. Here the CDR3 DNA reads TGTGCCAGTAGTAAAAGGTTAGGGCTCAAGAACACTGAAGCTTTCTTT. Protein: CASSKRLGLKNTEAFF.

The chain links TRBV9 to TRBJ1-2; tentatively, D is TRBD1 (5 bases). This CDR3 comprises 13 residues. V was shortened by 3 bases and J by 2 bases, with 8 bases between the two germline ends. The V gene's germline CDR1 is SGDLS and CDR2 YYNGEE. The CDR3 nucleotides are TGTGCCAGCAGCGCGGGACTGAACTATGGCTACACCTTC. It codes for CASSAGLNYGYTF.

V usage is TRBV2 and J usage is TRBJ2-7; 10 bases agree with TRBD2. CDR3 length equals 17 residues. CDR1 SNHLY and CDR2 FYNNEI come from the germline V gene. Trimming removed 3 bases from V and 0 bases from J; junction bases left unmatched: 8. DNA for the CDR3: TGTGCCAGCAGTGACTCCGGGCTAGCGGGAGTCTCCTACGAGCAGTACTTC. Translating gives CASSDSGLAGVSYEQYF.

V is TRBV30 and J is TRBJ2-1; 11 bases are a match to TRBD1. The CDR3 has 14 amino acids. Germline CDR1 is GTSNPN and CDR2 is SVGIG (reference sequence). The J segment lost 3 bases and the V segment lost 4 bases, leaving 2 bases of the junction unmatched. CDR3 DNA sequence: TGTGCCTGGAAGGGGACAGGGGGCTACAATGAGCAGTTCTTC. Translated, it gives CAWKGTGGYNEQFF.

The chain combines TRBV5-1 with TRBJ2-5; 9 nucleotides align to TRBD1. The CDR3 is 16 residues long. J was trimmed by 5 bases and V by 0 bases; bases with no gene match: 8. The germline gives CDR1 SGHRS, CDR2 YFSETQ. DNA of the CDR3: TGCGCCAGCAGCTTGGAGCCGGACAGGGGTAGCGAGACCCAGTACTTC. Translating it yields CASSLEPDRGSETQYF.

The chain combines TRBV4-1 with TRBJ2-7, with TRBD1 identical over 7 bases. CDR1 and CDR2 (germline): MGHRA, YSYEKL. This CDR3 has 17 amino acids. V lost 2 bases, J lost 5 bases, and 15 bases stayed unmatched. The CDR3 sequence is CASSQNLLETGFHEQYF. CDR3 in DNA: TGCGCCAGCAGCCAAAATCTCCTCGAGACAGGGTTTCACGAGCAGTACTTC.

The chain combines TRBV4-1 with TRBJ1-2; TRBD1 might be the D (6 bases). Trimming took off 4 bases at V and 7 bases at J, with 19 bases between the two ends. Germline assignment: CDR1 MGHRA and CDR2 YSYEKL. The CDR3 runs 15 residues. CDR3 in amino acids: CASSRMTGDPGGYTF. Written as DNA, the CDR3 is TGCGCCAGCAGCCGTATGACAGGTGATCCTGGTGGCTACACCTTC.

J is TRBJ2-6 and V is TRBV14; D remains unclear. CDR1 SGHDN and CDR2 FVKESK come from the germline V gene. The CDR3 has 14 residues. The V gene lost 4 bases and the J gene lost 2 bases, with 6 bases spanning the gap. Here the CDR3 reads CASSLGAGANVLTF. The CDR3 DNA follows: TGTGCCAGCAGCCTTGGGGCTGGGGCCAACGTCCTGACTTTC.

The V and J genes are TRBV2 and TRBJ2-7, with D tentatively TRBD1 (6 bases). V was cut by 3 bases and J by 0 bases, with 9 bases left in between. The V gene's germline CDR1 is SNHLY and CDR2 FYNNEI. This CDR3 spans 14 amino acids. The CDR3 coding sequence is TGTGCCAGCAGTGATCGGGACAACTCCTACGAGCAGTACTTC. Protein product: CASSDRDNSYEQYF.

V is TRBV9 and J is TRBJ2-1; D call uncertain. This CDR3 contains 12 residues. Between the trimmed V and J ends, which lost 3 bases and 4 bases, there was a span of 5 bases. Germline CDR1 reads SGDLS; CDR2 reads YYNGEE. CDR3 nucleotide sequence: TGTGCCAGCAGCGCCCCTTACAATGAGCAGTTCTTC. Translating gives CASSAPYNEQFF.

The rearrangement joins TRBV20-1 to TRBJ1-6; 7 nucleotides align to TRBD1. The CDR3 runs to 14 residues. Germline V gene lookup returns CDR1 DFQATT and CDR2 SNEGSKA (reference sequence). The ends lost 4 bases at V and 9 bases at J; junction bases unmatched: 9. CDR3 sequence: CSANDRAGVSPLHF. The CDR3 region has the DNA TGCAGTGCTAATGACAGGGCGGGAGTTTCACCCCTCCACTTT.

V and J are TRBV19 and TRBJ1-5; 11 nucleotides agree with TRBD1. The ends lost 1 base at V and 6 bases at J; junction bases unmatched: 2. This CDR3 is 15 amino acids long. CDR1 and CDR2 (germline): LNHDA, SQIVND (reference sequence). The CDR3 coding sequence is TGTGCCAGTAGTATAGGGACAGGGGGCGGTCAGCCCCAGCATTTT. Amino acids: CASSIGTGGGQPQHF.

This clone was recorded once. The chain recombines TRBV5-1 with TRBJ1-1; TRBD1 matches at 9 bases. Germline CDR1 and CDR2: SGHRS and YFSETQ. V was clipped by 3 bases and J by 5 bases; unmatched bases: 8. This CDR3 has 15 amino acids. The CDR3, as DNA: TGCGCCAGCAGCTCTCACCGGGACAGGGATACTGAAGCTTTCTTT. Protein product: CASSSHRDRDTEAFF.

The V call is TRBV11-2, the J call TRBJ2-4; a weak D match, TRBD1 (6 bases). Germline CDR1 and CDR2: SGHAT and FQNNGV. Trimming took 4 bases from V and 0 from J, leaving 10 bases between them. There are 15 residues in the CDR3. The CDR3 here is CASSWAQGAKNIQYF. CDR3 in DNA: TGTGCCAGCAGCTGGGCACAGGGAGCCAAAAACATTCAGTACTTC.

This rearrangement joins TRBV10-3 to TRBJ2-7; D is unclear. The germline CDR1 and CDR2 sequences are ENHRY and SYGVKD. The germline V and J ends were trimmed by 10 bases and 2 bases, with 12 bases remaining between them. This CDR3 spans 12 amino acids. The CDR3 protein is CATGPTTYEQYF. CDR3 DNA: TGTGCCACAGGACCGACGACCTACGAGCAGTACTTC.

This clone was seen a handful of times. This rearrangement joins TRBV2 to TRBJ1-6, with D possibly matching TRBD1 (5 bases). Trimming cost V 8 bases and J 5 bases, with 10 bases left between them. The CDR3 runs to 13 residues. Germline V gene lookup returns CDR1 SNHLY and CDR2 FYNNEI. CDR3 nucleotide sequence: TGTGCCAGCCAACAGGCTCATAATTCACCCCTCCACTTT. Translating gives CASQQAHNSPLHF.

The DNA of the CDR3 is TGTGCCAGCAGTGGGGAGGGACTAGCCGTTCCCACCGGGGAGCTGTTTTTT. Its protein product is CASSGEGLAVPTGELFF. The chain carries TRBV28 and TRBJ2-2; 9 bases are a match to TRBD2. Per the germline V gene, CDR1 is MDHEN and CDR2 is SYDVKM. The CDR3 has 17 amino acids. The trim removed 5 bases at V and 4 bases at J, leaving 11 bases unmatched.